The next 24 T cell receptor beta chains were all read from a single sample in a study of T-cell memory formation after mild COVID-19. In TCRdb, the 5' RACE reads were re-called with MiXCR into one record per CDR3 protein. The table lists around 120,000 distinct CDR3 sequences, approximately 15% of them singletons, with around 13% in the top ten. Sequences were obtained from PBMCs or a T cell subset sorted from them (not recorded which). The receptors originated from an adult woman who had mild COVID-19 (a few samples of this study predate the infection). Cell type and time point are not known.

This clonotype has a handful of counts. The genes are TRBV5-1 and TRBJ2-7; 9 bases are shared with TRBD1. CDR3 length: 15 residues. CDR1 and CDR2 from the germline V gene are SGHRS and YFSETQ. The ends lost 3 bases at V and 7 bases at J; junction bases unmatched: 11. The DNA for the CDR3 is TGCGCCAGCAGCTGGGGACAGGGAACCCTGGAGGAGCAGTACTTC. It is translated as CASSWGQGTLEEQYF.

This clonotype has only a few counts. The chain links TRBV4-2 to TRBJ2-7; D is unresolved. V gave up 0 bases and J gave up 1 base, with 10 bases separating them. Germline assignment: CDR1 LGHNA and CDR2 YNFKEQ. This CDR3 is built from 15 residues. CDR3 sequence: CASSQDQSLSYEQYF. The CDR3 DNA is TGTGCCAGCAGCCAAGACCAGAGTTTGTCCTACGAGCAGTACTTC.

This clonotype has more than one count but fewer than ten. The rearrangement uses TRBV4-1 and TRBJ2-7; D is ambiguous. The CDR3 runs to 13 residues. Germline V lookup: CDR1 MGHRA, CDR2 YSYEKL. Deletions cut 1 base from V and 0 bases from J, with 4 bases between. CDR3 DNA sequence: TGCGCCAGCAGCCAAGTCTCCTCCTACGAGCAGTACTTC. Protein sequence: CASSQVSSYEQYF.

In nucleotides, the CDR3 is TGCGCCAGCAGTCAGGTGACCCAGTACTTC. Amino acids: CASSQVTQYF. V usage is TRBV23-1 and J usage is TRBJ2-5, with D uncertain. TRBV23-1 is marked as an open reading frame, function uncertain. The CDR3 consists of 10 residues. Trimming stripped 3 bases from V and 7 bases from J, with 3 bases between.

This clonotype was counted a few times. The chain couples TRBV4-3 to TRBJ2-1; 7 bases are shared with TRBD2. The CDR3 sequence is 16 residues long. V shed 1 base and J 8 bases; nucleotides not matched to a gene: 11. Germline V gene lookup returns CDR1 LGHNA and CDR2 YSLEER. The CDR3 coding sequence is TGCGCCAGCAGCCAAGTGGGGCGGGAGCTGTGGTATGAGCAGTTCTTC. Protein product: CASSQVGRELWYEQFF.

This chain joins TRBV3-1 and TRBJ1-1, with 7 positions matching TRBD1. The CDR3 covers 13 residues. The V and J ends lost 4 bases and 4 bases, in that order; junction bases with no gene match: 3. The germline V gene has CDR1 LGHDT and CDR2 YNNKEL (reference sequence). CDR3 DNA sequence: TGTGCCAGCAGCCTGACAGGGCCCACTGAAGCTTTCTTT. Protein: CASSLTGPTEAFF.

This clonotype was seen only a few times. The gene calls are TRBV12-3 or TRBV12-4 and TRBJ1-1, with TRBD1 matching 9 bases. V gave up 3 bases and J gave up 5 bases; unmatched junction bases: 7. This CDR3 is built from 15 residues. CDR3 residues: CASSFRQGVGTEAFF. The CDR3 nucleotides read TGTGCCAGCAGTTTTCGACAGGGGGTTGGAACTGAAGCTTTCTTT.

The CDR3 here is CASSGRDRGHTEAFF. CDR3 in DNA: TGTGCCAGCAGCGGTAGGGACAGGGGGCACACTGAAGCTTTCTTT. The genes are TRBV5-6 and TRBJ1-1; TRBD1 matches at 12 bases. This CDR3 is 15 amino acids long. Germline V gene sequence: CDR1 SGHDT, CDR2 YYEEEE. Germline trimming cut 4 bases from V and 3 bases from J; bases unmatched to any gene: 4.

This clonotype was seen a handful of times. The chain carries TRBV24-1 and TRBJ2-1; 9 bases agree with TRBD2. J lost 8 bases, V lost 7 bases, and 8 bases had no gene match. CDR3 size: 14 residues. CDR1 and CDR2 (germline): KGHDR, SFDVKD. DNA for the CDR3: TGTGCCACCAGCCCCGGAGCGGGAGGATATGAGCAGTTCTTC. Encoded protein: CATSPGAGGYEQFF.

This clonotype showed up many times. This chain joins TRBV20-1 and TRBJ2-1, with a possible D match to TRBD2 (8 bases). The CDR3 runs 14 residues. Trimming pared 3 bases from V and 8 bases from J, leaving 17 bases between. Germline V lookup: CDR1 DFQATT, CDR2 SNEGSKA (reference sequence). DNA of the CDR3: TGCAGTGCTAGCGGGAGGGGGCTGATGGATGAGCAGTTCTTC. This codes for CSASGRGLMDEQFF.

V and J are TRBV5-1 and TRBJ2-1; D tentatively reads TRBD1 or TRBD2 (5 bases each). With 0 bases removed from V and 5 bases from J, the gap between germline ends came to 18 bases. The CDR3 covers 17 residues. From germline, CDR1 is SGHRS and CDR2 YFSETQ. Written as DNA, the CDR3 is TGCGCCAGCAGCTTGGGGAGGCAAAGCAGGGTCGACAATGAGCAGTTCTTC. Residues: CASSLGRQSRVDNEQFF.

This chain uses TRBV9 with TRBJ2-3; 7 bases align to TRBD1. Looked up from germline, CDR1 is SGDLS and CDR2 is YYNGEE. This CDR3 region has 15 residues. The trim removed 1 base at V and 0 bases at J, leaving 2 bases unmatched. Here the CDR3 reads CASSVQGVSTDTQYF. DNA for the CDR3: TGTGCCAGCAGCGTACAGGGGGTTAGCACAGATACGCAGTATTTT.

Only a few counts were recorded for this clonotype. The chain couples TRBV20-1 to TRBJ2-3; D may be TRBD2 (6 bases). Germline V gene sequence: CDR1 DFQATT, CDR2 SNEGSKA (reference sequence). This CDR3 contains 12 residues. V was shortened by 7 bases and J by 2 bases, with 10 bases between the two germline ends. The CDR3 loop is CSVRGLTDTQYF. The CDR3 coding sequence is TGCAGTGTGCGGGGCCTCACAGATACGCAGTATTTT.

The chain uses TRBV12-3 or TRBV12-4 and TRBJ1-2; TRBD1 might be the D (6 bases). V was trimmed by 8 bases and J by 4 bases, leaving 17 bases between them. This CDR3 region has 14 residues. Written as DNA, the CDR3 is TGTGCCAGCTCCGACAGGAAACCCTCCTATGGCTACACCTTC. Translated, it gives CASSDRKPSYGYTF.

This clonotype has just a few counts. A read error may account for a junction end that differs from germline. J is TRBJ2-7 and V is TRBV27; 8 bases are shared with TRBD1. The CDR3 contains 13 residues. Germline V gene sequence: CDR1 MNHEY, CDR2 SMNVEV (reference sequence). In DNA, the CDR3 is TGTGCCGGCAGGAGACAGGGGATATACGAGCAGTACTTC. Amino acid sequence: CAGRRQGIYEQYF.

This clonotype was detected a few times. An end of the junction does not agree with germline; a read error may underlie this. V gene TRBV4-3 combines with J gene TRBJ2-7; no clear D gene. The CDR3 is 15 residues long. From germline, CDR1 is LGHNA and CDR2 YSLEER. CDR3 in amino acids: CASSEDRSLTYEQYF. The CDR3 DNA reads as TGCGCCAGCAGCGAAGACCGATCCCTCACCTACGAGCAGTACTTC.

This clonotype was counted only a few times. The V and J genes are TRBV3-1 and TRBJ1-1; D unresolved. The CDR3 totals 12 residues. The germline V and J ends were trimmed by 6 bases and 0 bases, with 5 bases remaining between them. Germline V gene sequence: CDR1 LGHDT, CDR2 YNNKEL (reference sequence). CDR3 nucleotide sequence: TGTGCCAGCAGAGACTTGAACACTGAAGCTTTCTTT. As protein: CASRDLNTEAFF.

In regard to this clonotype: This may arise from a read error, as a much more abundant clone is one base away. This chain joins TRBV7-2 and TRBJ1-1; D is perhaps TRBD1 (6 bases). This CDR3 is 13 amino acids long. Germline CDR1 SGHTA, CDR2 FQGNSA. Between the trimmed V and J ends, which lost 3 bases and 1 base, there was a span of 6 bases. The CDR3 nucleotides read TGTGCCAGCAGCTTGGGGGCGAACACTGAAGCTTTCTTT. Its translation is CASSLGANTEAFF.

The J gene is TRBJ2-1, the V gene TRBV4-2; 11 nucleotides line up with TRBD2. The CDR3 consists of 14 residues. Germline V gene data show CDR1 as LGHNA and CDR2 as YNFKEQ. Germline trimming cut 4 bases from V and 9 bases from J; bases unmatched to any gene: 5. The DNA of the CDR3 is TGTGCCAGCAGCCCGACTAGCGGGATGGCTGAGCAGTTCTTC. This codes for CASSPTSGMAEQFF.

This clonotype appeared a few times. The J gene is TRBJ2-7, the V gene TRBV12-3 or TRBV12-4, with TRBD2 matching 7 bases. The trim removed 7 bases at V and 6 bases at J, leaving 6 bases unmatched. The CDR3 sequence is 12 residues long. Here the CDR3 DNA reads TGTGCCAGCACCCACGGGGGGTCCGAGCAGTACTTC. This codes for CASTHGGSEQYF.

The genes are TRBV27 and TRBJ2-5; 7 bases align to TRBD1. V was clipped by 5 bases and J by 4 bases; unmatched bases: 7. The CDR3 has 14 residues. Per germline, CDR1 MNHEY and CDR2 SMNVEV (reference sequence). CDR3 sequence reads: CASSPKRQGETQYF. The CDR3 bases are TGTGCCAGCAGTCCAAAAAGACAGGGAGAGACCCAGTACTTC.

In this sample, this clonotype turned up a few times. The chain carries TRBV10-3 and TRBJ2-2; 9 bases map to TRBD2. Looked up from germline, CDR1 is ENHRY and CDR2 is SYGVKD. The CDR3 spans 16 residues. The V and J ends lost 4 bases and 2 bases, in that order; junction bases with no gene match: 5. This CDR3 is CAISAAGGSNTGELFF. Written as DNA, the CDR3 is TGTGCCATCAGTGCAGCGGGGGGCTCAAACACCGGGGAGCTGTTTTTT.

As to this clonotype: Its ends do not fully match the called genes, so a read error is possible. The CDR3 is CSTTSGREETQYF. The CDR3 DNA follows: TGCAGTACTACTAGCGGGAGGGAAGAAACCCAGTACTTC. The chain combines TRBV29-1 with TRBJ2-5; 13 bases fit TRBD2. Germline V CDR1 and CDR2: SQVTM, ANQGSEA. This CDR3 region has 13 residues. The whole variable domain, filled in from reference TRBV29-1 and TRBJ2-5, reads SAVISQKPSRDICQRGTSLTIQCQVDSQVTMMFWYRQQPGQSLTLIATANQGSEATYESGFVIDKFPISRPNLTFSTLTVSNMSPEDSSIYLCSTTSGREETQYFGPGTRLLVL.

This clonotype was seen only a few times. The chain employs TRBV14 and TRBJ2-1, with 7 bases that match TRBD2. The CDR3 contains 15 residues. Germline lookup yields CDR1 SGHDN and CDR2 FVKESK. J lost 10 bases, V lost 1 base, and 10 bases had no gene match. CDR3 protein: CASSQGNSGLDEQFF. The CDR3 DNA sequence: TGTGCCAGCAGCCAAGGTAATAGCGGGTTAGACGAGCAGTTCTTC.